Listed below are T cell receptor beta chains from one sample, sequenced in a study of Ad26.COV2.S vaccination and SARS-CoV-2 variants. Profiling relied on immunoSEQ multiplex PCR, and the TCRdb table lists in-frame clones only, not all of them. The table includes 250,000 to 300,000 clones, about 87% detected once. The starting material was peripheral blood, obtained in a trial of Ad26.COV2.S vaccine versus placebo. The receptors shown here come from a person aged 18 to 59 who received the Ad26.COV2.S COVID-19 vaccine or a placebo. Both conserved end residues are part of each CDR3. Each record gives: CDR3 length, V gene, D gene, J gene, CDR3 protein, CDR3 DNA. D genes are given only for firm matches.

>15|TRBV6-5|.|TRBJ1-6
CASSYGRTPGSPLHF
TGTGCCAGCAGTTACGGACGAACCCCCGGGTCACCCCTCCACTTT
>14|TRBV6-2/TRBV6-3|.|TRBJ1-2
CASSNTPANYGYTF
TGTGCCAGCAGCAATACTCCCGCTAACTATGGCTACACCTTC
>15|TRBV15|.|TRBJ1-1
CATSREAGMATEAFF
TGTGCCACCAGCAGAGAGGCGGGCATGGCCACTGAAGCTTTCTTT
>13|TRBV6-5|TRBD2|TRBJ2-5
CASKAAGVETQYF
TGTGCCAGCAAAGCTGCGGGAGTGGAGACCCAGTACTTC
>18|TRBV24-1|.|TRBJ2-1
CATSEETSTVTAVHEQFF
TGTGCCACCAGTGAGGAGACATCAACAGTGACCGCTGTGCATGAGCAGTTCTTC
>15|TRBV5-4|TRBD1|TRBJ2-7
CASSFPGQASYEQYF
TGTGCCAGCAGCTTTCCGGGACAGGCTTCCTACGAGCAGTACTTC
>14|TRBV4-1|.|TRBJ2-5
CASSQGGSLETQYF
TGCGCCAGCAGCCAGGGGGGCTCGCTGGAGACCCAGTACTTC
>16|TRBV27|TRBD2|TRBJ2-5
CASSFQAGGQGETQYF
TGTGCCAGCAGTTTCCAAGCGGGAGGGCAAGGAGAGACCCAGTACTTC
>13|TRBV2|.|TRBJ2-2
CASSGQTTGELFF
TGTGCCAGCAGTGGACAAACCACCGGGGAGCTGTTTTTT
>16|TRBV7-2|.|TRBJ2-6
CASSLEGRSGANVLTF
TGTGCCAGCAGCTTAGAAGGGCGCTCTGGGGCCAACGTCCTGACTTTC
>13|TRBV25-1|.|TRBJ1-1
CASSDHGGGEAFF
TGTGCCAGCAGTGACCACGGGGGGGGTGAAGCTTTCTTT
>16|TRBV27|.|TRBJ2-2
CASSFGGGRNTGELFF
TGTGCCAGCAGTTTTGGTGGGGGCCGCAACACCGGGGAGCTGTTTTTT
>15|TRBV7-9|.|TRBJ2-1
CASTLWGISINEQFF
TGTGCCAGCACCCTTTGGGGGATATCGATAAATGAGCAGTTCTTC
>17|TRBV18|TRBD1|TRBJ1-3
CASSPDRASNSGNTIYF
TGTGCCAGCTCACCCGACAGGGCCTCGAACTCTGGAAACACCATATATTTT